Described below is a single T cell receptor (beta chain) sequence and its context. This clonotype was counted only a few times. Its antigen is unknown. No base-level quality is on record; no much larger clone is a single base apart. Systemically healthy Caucasian individuals from Russia, over 30 in total and aged roughly 6 to 95 years, were included as donors. Around 10 milliliters of peripheral blood were drawn from each donor into EDTA-treated Vacutainer tubes. Ficoll-Paque density-gradient centrifugation was used to isolate PBMCs, with at least 7 million per sample. Total RNA, at least 6 micrograms per sample, was extracted from PBMCs with Trizol reagent. The percentages of naive CD45RAhigh/CD27high T cells were determined by flow cytometry on a PBMC aliquot from every donor. This specimen belongs to a study of blood T cells in healthy people across ages (dated by TCRdb to 2014 to 2015). For the study in its entirety: In model experiments, roughly one uniquely barcoded TCR beta cDNA molecule per two T cells was captured by template switching. To track age-related changes in TCR beta repertoire diversity, the study relied on deep sequencing normalized with unique cDNA molecular identifiers. The donors were divided into four age groups: young (average around 16 years), middle-aged (roughly 40), aged (roughly 60) and long-lived (approximately 74). Donors of different ages were randomly distributed across sequencing lanes to avoid experimental bias. Using the same blood draw, the study looked at two additional independent replicas of 1 million unique cDNA reads for two donors, one aged 18 to 30 and the other aged 80 or older. Overall study results and their limits: As age increased, observed TCR beta diversity per million T cells dropped in a roughly linear way, and a significant reduction was already evident by age approximately 40. Because donor CMV infection status was unknown, age-related changes in expanded clonotypes were potentially confounded. Compared with the aged group, more naive CD4+ T cells, fewer expanded clones and increased TCR diversity were shown by the long-lived group, suggesting age selection. There was a strong correlation between observed TCR beta diversity and the percentage of naive T cells measured by flow cytometry. Estimates of total diversity based on one million sequenced T cells were considered lower bounds and underestimates. Conclusive comparison of naive and antigen-experienced compartments was prevented by the profiling of bulk unsorted PBMCs.

Including the terminal cysteine and phenylalanine, the CDR3 comprises 16 residues. Left in the record is the CDR3 DNA by itself, 48 bases read in frame from the first base. CDR1 and CDR2, per the germline V gene, are LGHNA and YSLEER. Relative to germline, V is missing 0 bases and J is missing 4 bases, with 6 bases of the junction outside any gene match. Receptors were amplified or captured by 5' RACE. Sequencing relied on an Illumina HiSeq 2500. A second PCR of about 7 to 12 cycles was run with a J-beta primer mix and a sample-barcoded 5' primer. Each TCR beta cDNA molecule received a unique molecular identifier from a template-switch 5' adaptor carrying 12 random nucleotides. Each sample yielded at least 2.5 million CDR3-containing paired-end reads. The Mint cDNA synthesis kit, primed by a TRBC-specific oligonucleotide, was used to synthesize first-strand cDNA from all RNA. Following uracil-DNA glycosylase treatment, all cDNA underwent a first 18-cycle PCR with the universal primers M1SS and BC2_uni_R. In the authors' own workflow: For normalization, 1 million high-quality reads, each with a distinct molecular identifier, were randomly selected from each sample. Instead of being binned into consensus sequences, reads with shared molecular identifiers were discarded. CDR3 identification, clonotype clustering and error correction used MiTCR with a Q25 quality threshold and the strictest error-elimination algorithm. A nonparametric unseen species model using Euler transformation provided a lower-bound estimate of total TCR beta diversity. TCRdb cleaned the public reads at Q25 with fastp, built clones with MiXCR and kept in-frame beta chains. Each entry is one CDR3 protein sequence, shown with its most common DNA and genes. In this record, the V and J calls reflect TCRdb's handling and not the investigators' own analysis. Here the sample has about 730,000 distinct CDR3 sequences; roughly 43% occur a single time. The ten largest make up roughly 20% of the sample.

The sample consisted of blood. This sequence originates from a woman aged 55-70 years in good health. The rearranged segments are TRBV4-3 and TRBJ2-1, with 7 bases in between that match TRBD2. Here is the DNA: TGCGCCAGCAGCCAAGAGGCGGGAGCTAATTACAATGAGCAGTTCTTC. Translated, this is CASSQEAGANYNEQFF.